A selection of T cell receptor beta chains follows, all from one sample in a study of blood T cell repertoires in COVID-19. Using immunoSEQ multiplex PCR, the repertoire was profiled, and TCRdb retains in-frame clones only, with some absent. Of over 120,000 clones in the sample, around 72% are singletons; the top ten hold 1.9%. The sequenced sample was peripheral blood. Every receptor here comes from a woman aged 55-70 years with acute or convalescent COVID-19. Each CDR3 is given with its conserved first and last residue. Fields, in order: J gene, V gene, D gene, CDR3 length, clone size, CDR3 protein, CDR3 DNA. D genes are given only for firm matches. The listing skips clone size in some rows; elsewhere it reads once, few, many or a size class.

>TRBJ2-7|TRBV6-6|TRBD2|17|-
CASSLSQRGPFPYEQYF
TGTGCCAGCAGTCTTTCTCAGCGGGGCCCCTTCCCCTACGAGCAGTACTTC
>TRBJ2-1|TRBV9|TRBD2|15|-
CASSPTGLAGVEQFF
TGTGCCAGCAGCCCAACCGGTCTAGCGGGAGTTGAGCAGTTCTTC
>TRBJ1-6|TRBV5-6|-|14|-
CASSLGRVGSPLHF
TGTGCCAGCAGCTTGGGCAGGGTGGGTTCACCCCTCCACTTT
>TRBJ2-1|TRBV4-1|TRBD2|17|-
CASSQLTSGISYNEQFF
TGCGCCAGCAGCCAACTGACTAGCGGGATATCCTACAATGAGCAGTTCTTC
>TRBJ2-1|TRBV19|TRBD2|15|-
CASNRAGGGSNEQFF
TGTGCCAGTAACCGAGCGGGAGGGGGATCAAATGAGCAGTTCTTC
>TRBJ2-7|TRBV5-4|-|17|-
CASSLGGLRTDAYEQYF
TGTGCCAGCAGCTTGGGCGGTCTCCGGACTGACGCCTACGAGCAGTACTTC
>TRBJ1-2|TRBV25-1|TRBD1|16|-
CASSESGGTPRYGYTF
TGTGCCAGCAGTGAATCAGGGGGGACACCCCGCTATGGCTACACCTTC
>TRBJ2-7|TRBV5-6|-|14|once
CASSFSGAGYEQYF
TGTGCCAGCAGCTTTTCAGGGGCGGGCTACGAGCAGTACTTC
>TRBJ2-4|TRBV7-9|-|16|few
CASSPPSQGAKNIQYF
TGTGCCAGCAGCCCTCCCTCGCAGGGAGCCAAAAACATTCAGTACTTC
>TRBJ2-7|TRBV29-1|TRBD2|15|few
CSVEGGSGDLYEQYF
TGCAGCGTTGAAGGTGGTAGCGGGGACCTCTACGAGCAGTACTTC
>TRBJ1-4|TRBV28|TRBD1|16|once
CASSLRDSFVREKLFF
TGTGCCAGCAGTTTAAGGGACAGTTTTGTTCGGGAAAAACTGTTTTTT
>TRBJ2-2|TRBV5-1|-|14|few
CASSPAANTGELFF
TGCGCCAGCAGCCCCGCAGCGAACACCGGGGAGCTGTTTTTT
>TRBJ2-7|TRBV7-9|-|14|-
CASSFREKPYEQYF
TGTGCCAGCAGCTTCAGGGAAAAGCCCTACGAGCAGTACTTC
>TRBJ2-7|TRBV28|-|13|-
CASSWTVTYEQYF
TGTGCCAGCAGTTGGACTGTCACTTACGAGCAGTACTTC
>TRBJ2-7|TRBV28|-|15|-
CASSFAGINSYEQCF
TGTGCCAGCAGTTTTGCCGGGATCAACTCCTACGAGCAGTGCTTC
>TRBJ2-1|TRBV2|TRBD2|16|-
CASRPGLAGPGREQFF
TGTGCCAGCAGACCCGGACTAGCGGGGCCCGGGAGGGAGCAGTTCTTC
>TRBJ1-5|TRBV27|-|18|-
CASSSLNVLRGSDQPQHF
TGTGCCAGCAGTTCCCTTAACGTATTACGGGGGTCGGATCAGCCCCAGCATTTT
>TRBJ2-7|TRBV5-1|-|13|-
CASSLARDYEQYF
TGCGCCAGCAGCTTGGCCCGGGACTACGAGCAGTACTTC
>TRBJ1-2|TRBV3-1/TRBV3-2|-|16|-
CASSRNTGSGVGGYTF
TGTGCCAGCAGCCGCAATACCGGGTCGGGGGTTGGTGGCTACACCTTC
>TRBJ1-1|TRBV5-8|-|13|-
CASRQDRNTEAFF
TGTGCCAGCAGACAAGACAGGAACACTGAAGCTTTCTTT
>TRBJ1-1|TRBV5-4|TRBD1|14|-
CASIRQGARTEAFF
TGTGCCAGCATCCGTCAGGGGGCGCGAACTGAAGCTTTCTTT
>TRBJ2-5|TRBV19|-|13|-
CASSGVGQETQYF
TGTGCCAGTAGCGGAGTGGGCCAAGAGACCCAGTACTTC
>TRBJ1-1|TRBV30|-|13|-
CAWRGLGRTEAFF
TGTGCCTGGAGGGGGCTGGGAAGGACTGAAGCTTTCTTT
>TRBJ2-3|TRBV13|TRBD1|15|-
CASSLSTGGTDTQYF
TGTGCCAGCAGCTTGAGCACAGGGGGGACAGATACGCAGTATTTT
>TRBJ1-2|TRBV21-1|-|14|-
CASSPEGPLGGYTF
TGTGCCAGCAGCCCAGAGGGCCCACTCGGTGGCTACACCTTC
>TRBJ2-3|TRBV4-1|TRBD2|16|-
CASSRRLAGLTDTQYF
TGCGCCAGCAGCCGAAGACTAGCGGGACTCACAGATACGCAGTATTTT
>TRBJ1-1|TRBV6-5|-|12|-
CASSSRNTEAFF
TGTGCCAGCAGTTCCCGGAACACTGAAGCTTTCTTT
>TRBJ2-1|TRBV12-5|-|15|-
CASGLSPTANNEQFF
TGTGCTAGTGGTTTGAGTCCGACAGCAAACAATGAGCAGTTCTTC
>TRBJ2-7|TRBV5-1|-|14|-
CASSASSRSYEQYF
TGCGCCAGCAGCGCTAGCTCCCGTTCCTACGAGCAGTACTTC
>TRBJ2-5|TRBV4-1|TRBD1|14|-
CASSHGTERETQYF
TGCGCCAGCAGCCATGGGACAGAACGGGAGACCCAGTACTTC
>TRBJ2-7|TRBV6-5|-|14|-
CASSRGFSSYEQYF
TGTGCCAGCAGTAGGGGGTTTAGCTCCTACGAGCAGTACTTC
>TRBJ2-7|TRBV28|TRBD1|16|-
CASSLPGGQGSYEQYF
TGTGCCAGCAGTCTCCCCGGGGGACAGGGATCCTACGAGCAGTACTTC
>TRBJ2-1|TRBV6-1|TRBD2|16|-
CASSVTSGRLGNEQFF
TGTGCCAGCAGTGTCACTAGCGGGAGGCTCGGCAATGAGCAGTTCTTC
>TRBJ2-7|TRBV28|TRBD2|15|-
CASSFGSGNPYEQYF
TGTGCCAGCAGTTTCGGTAGCGGGAACCCCTACGAGCAGTACTTC
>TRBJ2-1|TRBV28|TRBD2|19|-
CASSGTSGGPSGYYNEQFF
TGTGCCAGCAGTGGAACTAGCGGGGGACCTTCCGGCTACTACAATGAGCAGTTCTTC
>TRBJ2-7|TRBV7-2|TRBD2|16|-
CASSLFGGGRGYEQYF
TGTGCCAGCAGCTTATTTGGCGGCGGGAGGGGGTACGAGCAGTACTTC
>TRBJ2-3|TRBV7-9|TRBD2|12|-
CASSPLADTQYF
TGTGCCAGCAGCCCACTAGCGGATACGCAGTATTTT
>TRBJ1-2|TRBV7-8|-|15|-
CASSPRTGTNYGYTF
TGTGCCAGCAGCCCGAGAACCGGGACAAACTATGGCTACACCTTC
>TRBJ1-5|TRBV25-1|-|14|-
CASGGWQGDQPQHF
TGTGCCAGTGGAGGGTGGCAGGGAGATCAGCCCCAGCATTTT
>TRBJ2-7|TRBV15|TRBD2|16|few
CATSSPRTSGDYEQYF
TGTGCCACCAGCAGCCCTCGGACTAGCGGGGACTACGAGCAGTACTTC
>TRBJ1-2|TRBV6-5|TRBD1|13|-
CASKTGSMGGYTF
TGTGCCAGCAAGACAGGGTCTATGGGAGGCTACACCTTC
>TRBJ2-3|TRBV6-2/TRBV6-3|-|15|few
CASSYGVRTHDTQYF
TGTGCCAGCAGTTACGGGGTGAGGACACACGATACGCAGTATTTT
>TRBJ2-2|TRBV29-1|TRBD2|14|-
CSVDASGNTGELFF
TGCAGCGTTGATGCTAGCGGGAACACCGGGGAGCTGTTTTTT
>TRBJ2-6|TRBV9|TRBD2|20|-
CASSVATKREGPGGANVLTF
TGTGCCAGCAGCGTAGCTACGAAACGGGAGGGCCCTGGTGGGGCCAACGTCCTGACTTTC
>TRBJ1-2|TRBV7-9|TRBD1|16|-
CASSLGGQPKNYGYTF
TGTGCCAGCAGCTTAGGGGGACAGCCGAAGAACTATGGCTACACCTTC
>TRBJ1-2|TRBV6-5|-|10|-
CATQQGGYTF
TGTGCCACCCAACAGGGTGGCTACACCTTC
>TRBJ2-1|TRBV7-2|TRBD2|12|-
CASSFLAGKQFF
TGTGCCAGCAGCTTCCTAGCGGGTAAGCAGTTCTTC